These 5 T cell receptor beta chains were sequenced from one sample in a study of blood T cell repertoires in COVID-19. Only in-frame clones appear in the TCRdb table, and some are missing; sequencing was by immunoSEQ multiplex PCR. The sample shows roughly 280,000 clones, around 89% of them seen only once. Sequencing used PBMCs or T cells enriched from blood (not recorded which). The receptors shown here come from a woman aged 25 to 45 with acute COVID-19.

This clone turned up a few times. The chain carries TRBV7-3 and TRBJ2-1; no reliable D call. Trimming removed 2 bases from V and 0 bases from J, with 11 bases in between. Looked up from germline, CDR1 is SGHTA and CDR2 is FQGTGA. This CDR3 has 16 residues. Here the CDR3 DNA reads TGTGCCAGCAGCTTATTCCCAGACACCTCCTACAATGAGCAGTTCTTC. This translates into CASSLFPDTSYNEQFF. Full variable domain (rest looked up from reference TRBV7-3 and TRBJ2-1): GAGVSQTPSNKVTEKGKYVELRCDPISGHTALYWYRQSLGQGPEFLIYFQGTGAADDSGLPNDRFFAVRPEGSVSTLKIQRTERGDSAVYLCASSLFPDTSYNEQFFGPGTRLTVL.

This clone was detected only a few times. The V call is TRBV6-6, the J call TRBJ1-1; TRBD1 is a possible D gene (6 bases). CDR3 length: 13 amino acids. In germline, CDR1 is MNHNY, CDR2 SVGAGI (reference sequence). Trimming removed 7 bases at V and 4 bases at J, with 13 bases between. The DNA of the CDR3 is TGTGCCAGCAAGGGGGGGGCTGCCACTGAAGCTTTCTTT. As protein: CASKGGAATEAFF.

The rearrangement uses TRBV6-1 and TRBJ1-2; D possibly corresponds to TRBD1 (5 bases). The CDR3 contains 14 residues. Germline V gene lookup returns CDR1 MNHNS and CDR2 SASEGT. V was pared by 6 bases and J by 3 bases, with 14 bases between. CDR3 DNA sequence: TGTGCCAGCAGACACGGACAACGCTACTATGGCTACACCTTC. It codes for CASRHGQRYYGYTF.

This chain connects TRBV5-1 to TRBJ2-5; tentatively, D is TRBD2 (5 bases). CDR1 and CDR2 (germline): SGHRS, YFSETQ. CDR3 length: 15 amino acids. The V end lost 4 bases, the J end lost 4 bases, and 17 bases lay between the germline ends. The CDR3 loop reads CASSPLGSFGETQYF. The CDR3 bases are TGCGCCAGCAGCCCACTTGGGAGCTTCGGAGAGACCCAGTACTTC.

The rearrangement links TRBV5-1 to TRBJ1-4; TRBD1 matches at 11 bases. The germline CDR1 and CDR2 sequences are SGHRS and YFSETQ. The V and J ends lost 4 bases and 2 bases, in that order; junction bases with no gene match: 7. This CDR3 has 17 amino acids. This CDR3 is CASSPGQGVDTNEKLFF. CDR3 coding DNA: TGCGCCAGCAGCCCGGGACAGGGGGTGGATACTAATGAAAAACTGTTTTTT.